The TCR beta chain described here comes from a study of blood T cells in healthy people across ages. A second PCR, run for about 7 to 11 cycles, used a sample-barcoded 5' primer plus a J-beta primer mix. TCRdb fed the 5' RACE reads into MiXCR, producing one record per CDR3 protein. This table has about 1 million distinct CDR3 sequences, 20% to 25% appearing once. These data were also reused for a study on T cells of mothers and their children.

The receptor was derived from a girl aged 2 to 10 in good health. What was sequenced was blood.

DNA for the CDR3: TGCAGTGCTAGGTCCACGGGACCTCACAATGAGCAGTTCTTC. It is translated as CSARSTGPHNEQFF. The rearrangement uses TRBV20-1 and TRBJ2-1; D tentatively reads TRBD1 or TRBD2 (5 bases each). The length of the CDR3 is 14 residues. Trimming left V 3 bases short and J 5 bases short, with 14 bases between. The V gene's germline CDR1 is DFQATT and CDR2 SNEGSKA (reference sequence).